The 9 T cell receptor beta chains given below trace back to one sample, sequenced in a study of cytomegalovirus exposure and HLA in healthy donors. Measured with immunoSEQ multiplex PCR; TCRdb has only the in-frame clones, and not every one. This table holds about 280,000 clones, around 87% found once. Sequencing was done on a sample of PBMCs. These receptors all stem from a woman between 18 and 30 years old in good health and CMV-seronegative.

This rearrangement joins TRBV19 to TRBJ2-3, with 11 bases fitting TRBD1. This CDR3 spans 12 amino acids. Trimming removed 9 bases from V and 5 bases from J; junction bases left unmatched: 1. Germline lookup yields CDR1 LNHDA and CDR2 SQIVND (reference sequence). The CDR3 DNA reads as TGTGCCAGCGGGACAGGGGGAGATACGCAGTATTTT. This gives the protein CASGTGGDTQYF.

The chain employs TRBV30 and TRBJ2-5; the D gene is possibly TRBD2 (5 bases). Trimming left V 0 bases short and J 1 base short, with 9 bases between. The CDR3 covers 14 residues. In germline, CDR1 is GTSNPN, CDR2 SVGIG (reference sequence). The CDR3, as DNA: TGTGCCTGGAGTGTAAGCGGCTTCCAAGAGACCCAGTACTTC. Translating it yields CAWSVSGFQETQYF.

The chain has TRBV10-2 and TRBJ2-7; D may be TRBD1 (7 bases). Germline assignment: CDR1 WSHSY and CDR2 SAAADI. The CDR3 totals 13 residues. V was trimmed by 5 bases and J by 4 bases, leaving 12 bases between them. As DNA, the CDR3 is TGCGCCAGCAGTCAGACAGGGAGGTACGAGCAGTACTTC. Its translation: CASSQTGRYEQYF.

This chain joins TRBV11-2 and TRBJ2-7; tentative D call: TRBD1 (6 bases). This CDR3 is built from 16 residues. With 5 bases removed from V and 2 bases from J, the gap between germline ends came to 19 bases. Germline CDR1 and CDR2: SGHAT and FQNNGV. The CDR3 DNA reads TGTGCCAGCAGCCAAGACAGGAGTCATCCCCCCTACGAGCAGTACTTC. It is translated as CASSQDRSHPPYEQYF.

This clone is a singleton in its sample. The chain uses TRBV19 and TRBJ2-7, with 12 positions matching TRBD1. Trimming at V came to 3 bases and at J to 3 bases, leaving 3 bases not matched to a gene. The germline V gene has CDR1 LNHDA and CDR2 SQIVND (reference sequence). The CDR3 has 15 residues. This chain's CDR3 is CASSIGTGGIYEQYF. The CDR3 bases are TGTGCCAGTAGTATCGGGACAGGGGGCATCTACGAGCAGTACTTC.

This rearrangement joins TRBV14 to TRBJ2-7; possible D gene TRBD1, 6 bases. The CDR3 spans 15 residues. Per germline, CDR1 SGHDN and CDR2 FVKESK. V shed 0 bases and J shed 2 bases, with 11 bases lying between them. The CDR3 here is CASSQDGRGPYEQYF. CDR3 coding DNA: TGTGCCAGCAGCCAAGATGGCAGGGGCCCCTACGAGCAGTACTTC.

The chain combines TRBV6-1 with TRBJ1-1; D remains unclear. V shed 6 bases and J shed 1 base, with 3 bases lying between them. Looked up from germline, CDR1 is MNHNS and CDR2 is SASEGT. The CDR3 loop spans 11 amino acids. The CDR3 region is CASSWNTEAFF. Here the CDR3 DNA reads TGTGCCAGCAGCTGGAACACTGAAGCTTTCTTT.

This clone was detected only once. V gene TRBV9 combines with J gene TRBJ1-2; possible D gene TRBD1, 6 bases. Germline V gene lookup returns CDR1 SGDLS and CDR2 YYNGEE. The CDR3 length is 14 residues. Trimming pared 5 bases from V and 3 bases from J, leaving 14 bases between. CDR3 residues: CASSRGGGDYGYTF. DNA for the CDR3: TGTGCCAGCAGTCGGGGAGGGGGGGACTATGGCTACACCTTC.

This chain connects TRBV11-2 to TRBJ2-3; D gene uncertain. Germline loops: CDR1 SGHAT, CDR2 FQNNGV. CDR3 length: 15 amino acids. The V end was cut by 1 base, the J end by 3 bases, with 11 bases between. The CDR3 loop is CASSLGQLGTDTQYF. In DNA, the CDR3 is TGTGCCAGCAGCTTAGGCCAGCTCGGGACAGATACGCAGTATTTT. The entire variable domain, with the rest obtained from reference TRBV11-2 and TRBJ2-3, is as follows: EAGVAQSPRYKIIEKRQSVAFWCNPISGHATLYWYQQILGQGPKLLIQFQNNGVVDDSQLPKDRFSAERLKGVDSTLKIQPAKLEDSAVYLCASSLGQLGTDTQYFGPGTRLTVL.